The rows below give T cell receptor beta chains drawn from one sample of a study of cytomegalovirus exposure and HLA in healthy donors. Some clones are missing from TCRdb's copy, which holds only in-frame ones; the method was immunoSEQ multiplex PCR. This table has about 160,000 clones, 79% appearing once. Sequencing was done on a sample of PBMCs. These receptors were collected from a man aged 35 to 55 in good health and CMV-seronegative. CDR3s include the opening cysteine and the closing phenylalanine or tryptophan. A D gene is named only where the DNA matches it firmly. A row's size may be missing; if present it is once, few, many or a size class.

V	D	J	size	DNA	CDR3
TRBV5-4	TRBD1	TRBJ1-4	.	TGTGCCAGCAGCTCACGGACAGGGGACGAAAAACTGTTTTTT	CASSSRTGDEKLFF
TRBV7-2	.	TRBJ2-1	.	TGTGCCAGCAGTTTTCCCCAGGCTTACAATGAGCAGTTCTTC	CASSFPQAYNEQFF
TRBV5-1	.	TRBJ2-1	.	TGCGCCAGCAGCCCAGCCGGACTCCATGAGCAGTTCTTC	CASSPAGLHEQFF
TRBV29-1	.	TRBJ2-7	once	TGCAGCGTTACCGGGGTCCCCTACGAGCAGTACTTC	CSVTGVPYEQYF
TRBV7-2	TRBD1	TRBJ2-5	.	TGTGCCAGCAGCTTAATCACAGGGGGCGTAGAGACCCAGTACTTC	CASSLITGGVETQYF
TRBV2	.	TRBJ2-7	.	TGTGCCAGCAGTGAACGCGGCGGAACCCACTCCTACGAGCAGTACTTC	CASSERGGTHSYEQYF
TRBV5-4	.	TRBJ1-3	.	TGTGCCAGCAGCTTGGCGGGAGGGGCCGGAAACACCATATATTTT	CASSLAGGAGNTIYF
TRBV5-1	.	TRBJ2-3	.	TGCGCCAGCAGCTTGGAAGGGGGAACCACAGATACGCAGTATTTT	CASSLEGGTTDTQYF
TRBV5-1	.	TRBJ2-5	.	TGCGCCAGCAGCCCAGAACCCGGACAGCAAGAGACCCAGTACTTC	CASSPEPGQQETQYF
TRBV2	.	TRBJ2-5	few	TGTGCCAGCAGTGAACCCAGGACCCAGTACTTC	CASSEPRTQYF
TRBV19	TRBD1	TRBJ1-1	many	TGTGCCAGTAGTAGACAGGGGGCGAACACTGAAGCTTTCTTT	CASSRQGANTEAFF
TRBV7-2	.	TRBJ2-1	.	TGTGCCAGCAGCTTAGGCGGGGAATCCTACAATGAGCAGTTCTTC	CASSLGGESYNEQFF
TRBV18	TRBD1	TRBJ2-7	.	TGTGCCAGCTCACCAAGCGGGACAGGGGTCTACGAGCAGTACTTC	CASSPSGTGVYEQYF
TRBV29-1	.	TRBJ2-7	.	TGCAGCGTGAGGACTCAGACCAGCTACGAGCAGTACTTC	CSVRTQTSYEQYF
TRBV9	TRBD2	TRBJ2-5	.	TGTGCCAGCAGCGGGGGGGGGAAACAGACCCAGTACTTC	CASSGGGKQTQYF
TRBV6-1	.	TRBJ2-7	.	TGTGCCAGCATGCAGGGGGGCGAGCAGTACTTC	CASMQGGEQYF
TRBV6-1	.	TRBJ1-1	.	TGTGCCAGCAGTACGGAGGCGGGGCTCGACACTGAAGCTTTCTTT	CASSTEAGLDTEAFF
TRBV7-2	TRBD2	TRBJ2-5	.	TGTGCCAGCAGCAAGGGACAGCGACTAGCGGGAGGGCGAGAGACCCAGTACTTC	CASSKGQRLAGGRETQYF
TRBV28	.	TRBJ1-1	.	TGTGCCAGCACCTCCCCCAGAGGAGCTTTCTTT	CASTSPRGAFF
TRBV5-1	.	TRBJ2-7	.	TGCGCCAGCAGCCCCCCAGGGGGAGGCTACGAGCAGTACTTC	CASSPPGGGYEQYF
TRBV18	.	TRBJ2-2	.	TGTGCCAGCTCATCAGGACTGGCAAACACCGGGGAGCTGTTTTTT	CASSSGLANTGELFF
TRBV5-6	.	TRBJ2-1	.	TGTGCCAGCAGCTTTCCCGGACTACCGATCAATGAGCAGTTCTTC	CASSFPGLPINEQFF
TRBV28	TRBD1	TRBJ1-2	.	TGTGCCAGCAGTTTAATTGACAGGGACAATGGCTACACCTTC	CASSLIDRDNGYTF
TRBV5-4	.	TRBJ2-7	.	TGTGCCAGCAGCCGTCCCGTCGGCGAGCAGTACTTC	CASSRPVGEQYF
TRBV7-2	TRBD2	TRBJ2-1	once	TGTGCCAGCTTCCGAGCGGGAGGGCCCTCCAATGAGCAGTTCTTC	CASFRAGGPSNEQFF
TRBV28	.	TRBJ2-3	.	TGTGCCAGCAGTTTTCAGGGCTCTAGCACAGATACGCAGTATTTT	CASSFQGSSTDTQYF
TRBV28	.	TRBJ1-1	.	TGTGCCAGCAGTGCAGGGGACACTGAAGCTTTCTTT	CASSAGDTEAFF
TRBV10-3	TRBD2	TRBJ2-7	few	TGTGCCATCAGTGAGCAGAGAACTAGCGGGAGCTACGAGCAGTACTTC	CAISEQRTSGSYEQYF
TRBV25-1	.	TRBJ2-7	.	TGTGCCAGCAGGTGTCGGCACAGGCGCTCCTACGAGCAGTACTTC	CASRCRHRRSYEQYF
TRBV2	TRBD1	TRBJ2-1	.	TGTGCCAGCAGTGAAGGGGGGACAGAACTACGCTACAATGAGCAGTTCTTC	CASSEGGTELRYNEQFF
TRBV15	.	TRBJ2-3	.	TGTGCCACCAGTCTACGGGGAGACACAGATACGCAGTATTTT	CATSLRGDTDTQYF
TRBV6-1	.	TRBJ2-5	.	TGTGCCAGCAGTGAAGGGGGAGAAGAGACCCAGTACTTC	CASSEGGEETQYF
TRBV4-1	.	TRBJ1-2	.	TGCGCCAGCAGCCAGACTTTGGGTCCCTTCTATGGCTACACCTTC	CASSQTLGPFYGYTF
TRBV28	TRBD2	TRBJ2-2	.	TGTGCCAGCAGTTTCCCGGGACTAGCGGGAGGTGTGAACACCGGGGAGCTGTTTTTT	CASSFPGLAGGVNTGELFF
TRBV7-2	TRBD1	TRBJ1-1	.	TGTGCCAGTGGTCTCAGGGGGATGAACACTGAAGCTTTCTTT	CASGLRGMNTEAFF
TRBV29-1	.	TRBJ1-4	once	TGCAGCTCCCCCCCCTTTACAGGGAGAAGGGAAAAACTGTTTTTT	CSSPPFTGRREKLFF
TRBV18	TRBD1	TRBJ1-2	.	TGTGCCAGCTCCCTGGACAGGGGCTATGGCTACACCTTC	CASSLDRGYGYTF
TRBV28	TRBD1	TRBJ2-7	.	TGTGCCAGCAGCCTTAACAGGGGTTCTTTGTACGAGCAGTACTTC	CASSLNRGSLYEQYF
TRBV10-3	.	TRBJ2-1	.	TGTGCCATCAGTGAGATAGCGAGAGAGCAGTTCTTC	CAISEIAREQFF
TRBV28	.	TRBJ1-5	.	TGTGCCAGCAGGGCCTACACGGGTAATAAGCCCCAGCATTTT	CASRAYTGNKPQHF
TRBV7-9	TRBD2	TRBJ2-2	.	TGTGCCAGCAGCCGTCAAGCGGGAGGAAACACCGGGGAGCTGTTTTTT	CASSRQAGGNTGELFF
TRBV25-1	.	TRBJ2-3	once	TGTGCCAGCAGCATGGAAGGGGGCACAGATACGCAGTATTTT	CASSMEGGTDTQYF
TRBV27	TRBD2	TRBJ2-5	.	TGTGCCAGCAACCCCGGGACTAGCGGGAGGGAGACCCAGTACTTC	CASNPGTSGRETQYF
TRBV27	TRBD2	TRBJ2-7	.	TGTGCCAGCACTAGCGGGAGCTCCTACGAGCAGTACTTC	CASTSGSSYEQYF
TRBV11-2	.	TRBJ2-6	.	TGTGCCAGCAGCCCCGGGGGGCCCGGGGCCAACGGCCTGACTTTC	CASSPGGPGANGLTF
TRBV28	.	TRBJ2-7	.	TGTGCCAGCAGTTCCCACTCCTACGAGCAGTACTTC	CASSSHSYEQYF
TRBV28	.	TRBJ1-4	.	TGTGCCAGCAGTTTAGCGGGCTCTGAAAAACTGTTTTTT	CASSLAGSEKLFF
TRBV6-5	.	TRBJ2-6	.	TGTGCCAGCAGGTACCCCGACAGATCTGGGGCCAACGGCCTGACTTTC	CASRYPDRSGANGLTF
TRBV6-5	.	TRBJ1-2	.	TGTGCCAGCAGTTACAGGGACTTCTATGGCTACACCTTC	CASSYRDFYGYTF
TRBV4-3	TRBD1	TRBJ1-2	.	TGCGCCAGCAGCCAAGATCTTGGGGGACAGGGGGGAAGCTACACCTTC	CASSQDLGGQGGSYTF
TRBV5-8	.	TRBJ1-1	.	TGTGCCAGCAGCTTGGATAGGCAGGGGATGACTGAAGCTTTCTTT	CASSLDRQGMTEAFF
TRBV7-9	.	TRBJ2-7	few	TGTGCCAGCAGCTTAGGCGCGGGAAAGGACTCGGTGGAGCAGTACTTC	CASSLGAGKDSVEQYF